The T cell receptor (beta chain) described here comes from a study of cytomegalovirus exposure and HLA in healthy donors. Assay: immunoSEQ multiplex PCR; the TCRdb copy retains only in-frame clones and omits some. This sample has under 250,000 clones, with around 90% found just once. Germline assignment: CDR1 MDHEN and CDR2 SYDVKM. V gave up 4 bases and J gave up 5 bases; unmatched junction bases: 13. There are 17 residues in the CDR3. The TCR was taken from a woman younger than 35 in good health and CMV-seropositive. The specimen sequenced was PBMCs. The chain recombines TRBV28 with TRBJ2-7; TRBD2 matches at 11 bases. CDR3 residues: CASSSNRLAGGPDEQYF. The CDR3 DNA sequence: TGTGCCAGCAGTTCCAACCGGTTAGCGGGAGGGCCTGACGAGCAGTACTTC. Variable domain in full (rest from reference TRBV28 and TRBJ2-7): DVKVTQSSRYLVKRTGEKVFLECVQDMDHENMFWYRQDPGLGLRLIYFSYDVKMKEKGDIPEGYSVSREKKERFSLILESASTNQTSMYLCASSSNRLAGGPDEQYFGPGTRLTVT.